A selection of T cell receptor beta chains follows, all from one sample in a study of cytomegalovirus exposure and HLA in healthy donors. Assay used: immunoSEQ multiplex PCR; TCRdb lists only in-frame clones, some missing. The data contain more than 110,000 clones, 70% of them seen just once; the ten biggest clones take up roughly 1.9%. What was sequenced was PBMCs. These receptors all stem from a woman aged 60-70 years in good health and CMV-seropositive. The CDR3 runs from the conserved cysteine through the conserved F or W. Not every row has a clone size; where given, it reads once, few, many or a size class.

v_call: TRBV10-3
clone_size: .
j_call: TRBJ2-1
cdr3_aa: CASAGRLDRGEQFF

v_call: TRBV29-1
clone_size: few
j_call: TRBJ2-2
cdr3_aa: CSVRVQSDTGELFF

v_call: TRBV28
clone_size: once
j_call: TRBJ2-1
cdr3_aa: CASSRSYNEQFF

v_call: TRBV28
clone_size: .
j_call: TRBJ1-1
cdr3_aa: CASNPGVDTEAFF

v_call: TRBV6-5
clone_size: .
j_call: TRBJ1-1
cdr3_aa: CASSYSTPDRNTEAFF

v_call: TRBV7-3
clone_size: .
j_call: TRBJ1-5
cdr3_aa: CASSLDSNQPQHF

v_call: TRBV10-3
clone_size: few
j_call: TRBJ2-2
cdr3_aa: CAISGTLAGGAGELFF

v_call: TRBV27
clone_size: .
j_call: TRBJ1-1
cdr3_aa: CASSLRGVATEAFF

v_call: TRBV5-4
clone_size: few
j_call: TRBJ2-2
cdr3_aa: CASSYTGAKNTGELFF

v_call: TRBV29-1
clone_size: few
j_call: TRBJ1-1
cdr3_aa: CSVLRWANTEAFF

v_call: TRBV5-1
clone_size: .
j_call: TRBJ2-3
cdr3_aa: CASKGVSTDTQYF

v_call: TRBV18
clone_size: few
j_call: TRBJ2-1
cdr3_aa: CASSPATSGYNEQFF

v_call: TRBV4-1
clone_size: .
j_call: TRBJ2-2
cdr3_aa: CASSQEGAAAGELFF

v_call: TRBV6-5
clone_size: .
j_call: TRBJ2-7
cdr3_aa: CASSYSGTGGYEQYF

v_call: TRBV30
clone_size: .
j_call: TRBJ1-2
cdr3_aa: CAWDRGYEYGYTF

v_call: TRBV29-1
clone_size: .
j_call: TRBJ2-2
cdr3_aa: CSGGGGTANTGELFF

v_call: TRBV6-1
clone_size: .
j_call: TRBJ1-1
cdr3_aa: CASSWKTANTEAFF

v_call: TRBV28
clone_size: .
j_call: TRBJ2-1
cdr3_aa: CASSPGAGGGYNEQFF

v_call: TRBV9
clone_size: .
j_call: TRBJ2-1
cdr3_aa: CASSRASGSSSYNEQFF

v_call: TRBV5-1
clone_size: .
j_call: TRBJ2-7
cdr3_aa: CASSLEGTSSSYEQYF

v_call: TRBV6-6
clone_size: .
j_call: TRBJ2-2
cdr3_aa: CASRLGTATGELFF

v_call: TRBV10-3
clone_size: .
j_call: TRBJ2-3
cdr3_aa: CAIMGRETDTQYF

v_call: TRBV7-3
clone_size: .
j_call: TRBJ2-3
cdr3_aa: CASESNVDTQYF

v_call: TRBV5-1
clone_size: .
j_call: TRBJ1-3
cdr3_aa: CASSIQGAGGNTIYF

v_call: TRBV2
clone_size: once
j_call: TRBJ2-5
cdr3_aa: CASFFGGGPQETQYF

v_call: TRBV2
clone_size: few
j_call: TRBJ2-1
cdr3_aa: CASSDVRGGLNEQFF

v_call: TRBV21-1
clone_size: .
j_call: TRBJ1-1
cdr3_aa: CASSKRSQGNTEAFF

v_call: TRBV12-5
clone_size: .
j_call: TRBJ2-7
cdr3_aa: CASGWQNRDRETYEQYF

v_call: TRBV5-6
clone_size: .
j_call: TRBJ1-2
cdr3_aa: CASSLERQGRDYGYTF

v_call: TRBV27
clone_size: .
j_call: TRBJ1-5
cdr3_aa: CASSHRQGNGQPQHF

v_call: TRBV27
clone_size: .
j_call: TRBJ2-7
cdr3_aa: CASRRQGAGYEQYF

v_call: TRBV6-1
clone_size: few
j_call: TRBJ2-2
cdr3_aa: CASTYREDVAGELFF

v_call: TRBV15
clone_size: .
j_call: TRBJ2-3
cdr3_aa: CATSREGQGMRADTQYF

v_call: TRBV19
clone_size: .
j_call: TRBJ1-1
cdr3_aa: CASSSLPRGGEAFF

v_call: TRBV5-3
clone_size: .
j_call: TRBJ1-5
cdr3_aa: CARTPTGRDQPQHF

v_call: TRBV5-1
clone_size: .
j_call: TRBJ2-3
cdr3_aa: CASSPDFTSGVPDTQYF

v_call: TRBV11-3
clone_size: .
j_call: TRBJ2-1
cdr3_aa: CASSPHPQLSYNEQFF

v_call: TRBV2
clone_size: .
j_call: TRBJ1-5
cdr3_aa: CASSEGTGGFGSNQPQHF

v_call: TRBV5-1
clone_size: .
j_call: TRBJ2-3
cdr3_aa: CASSGGDRRTDTQYF

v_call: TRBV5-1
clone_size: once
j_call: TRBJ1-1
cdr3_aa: CASSGTGSPEAFF

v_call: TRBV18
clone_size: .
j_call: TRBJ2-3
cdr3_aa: CASSPPRQGGDTQYF

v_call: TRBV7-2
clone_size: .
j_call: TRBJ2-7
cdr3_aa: CASSFGLAGGEQYF

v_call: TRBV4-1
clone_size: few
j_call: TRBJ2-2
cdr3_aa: CASSQQTSGRATGELFF

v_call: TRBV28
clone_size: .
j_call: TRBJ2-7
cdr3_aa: CASSTGAPSYEQYF

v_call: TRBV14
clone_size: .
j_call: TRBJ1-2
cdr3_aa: CASSPGGIGYTF

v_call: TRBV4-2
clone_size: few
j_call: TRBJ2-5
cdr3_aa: CASSRWRGTSDETQYF

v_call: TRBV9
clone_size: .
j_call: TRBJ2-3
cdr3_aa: CASSVTSGTGTDTQYF

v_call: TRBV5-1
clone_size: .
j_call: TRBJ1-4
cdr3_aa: CASSLTGPNEKLFF

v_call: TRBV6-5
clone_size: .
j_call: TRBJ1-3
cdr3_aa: CASSKPGTGNTIYF

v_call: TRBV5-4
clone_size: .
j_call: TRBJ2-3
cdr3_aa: CASSTTSGSQTDTQYF

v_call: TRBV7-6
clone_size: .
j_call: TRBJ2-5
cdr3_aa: CASSLGTSGTPETQYF

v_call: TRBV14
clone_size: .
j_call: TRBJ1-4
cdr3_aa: CASSQKRGVGGNEKLFF

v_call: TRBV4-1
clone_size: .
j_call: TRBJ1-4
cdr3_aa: CASSQDRGLGKLFF

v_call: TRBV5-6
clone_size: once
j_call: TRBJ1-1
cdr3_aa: CASSLAGQGAYKAFF

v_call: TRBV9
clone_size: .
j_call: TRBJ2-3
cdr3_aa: CASSVINGGRTDTQYF

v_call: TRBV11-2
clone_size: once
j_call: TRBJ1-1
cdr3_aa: CASNKDNLQNTEAFF

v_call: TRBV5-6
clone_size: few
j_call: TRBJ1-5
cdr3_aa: CASSLAGGGQPQHF

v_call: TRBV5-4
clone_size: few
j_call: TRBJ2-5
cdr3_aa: CASSRDSGSGGETQYF

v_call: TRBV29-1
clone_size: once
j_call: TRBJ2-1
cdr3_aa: CSVVQGAGRHSYNEQFF